Shown below are 7 T cell receptor beta chains from a single sample sequenced in a study of blood T cell repertoires in COVID-19. The assay was immunoSEQ multiplex PCR, and TCRdb's table has in-frame clones only and misses some. This sample has about 110,000 clones; roughly 69% occur once, and the top ten carry roughly 6%. Specimen: peripheral blood. The receptors derive from an older man with acute or convalescent COVID-19.

The sample holds many counts of this clone. The chain recombines TRBV5-6 with TRBJ2-7; 9 positions agree with TRBD2. The CDR3 has 14 amino acids. Germline V gives CDR1 SGHDT, CDR2 YYEEEE. J gave up 6 bases and V 2 bases, and 6 bases lay outside the gene matches. CDR3 nucleotide sequence: TGTGCCAGCAGCTTAAGGGCGGGAGGGCTCGAGCAGTACTTC. This translates into CASSLRAGGLEQYF.

The chain employs TRBV7-9 and TRBJ1-2, with a tentative D call TRBD1 (5 bases). CDR1 and CDR2 (germline): SEHNR, FQNEAQ (reference sequence). This CDR3 spans 14 amino acids. V lost 5 bases, J lost 2 bases, and 12 bases lay in between. The CDR3: CASSPRDGNYGYTF. The CDR3 DNA is TGTGCCAGCAGCCCCAGGGATGGGAACTATGGCTACACCTTC.

DNA for the CDR3: TGTGCCAGCACCCCCGGGGCTGGAAACACCATATATTTT. Translated: CASTPGAGNTIYF. This chain links TRBV28 with TRBJ1-3; D is undetermined. V was trimmed by 7 bases and J by 2 bases, leaving 9 bases between them. The CDR3 runs to 13 residues. CDR1 MDHEN and CDR2 SYDVKM come from the germline V gene.

This clone was counted a single time. The chain joins TRBV28 to TRBJ2-5, with a possible D match to TRBD1 (6 bases). This CDR3 comprises 15 residues. Germline CDR1 MDHEN, CDR2 SYDVKM. Trimming removed 2 bases from V and 5 bases from J, with 15 bases in between. This CDR3 is CASSLVGRGEETQYF. The CDR3 nucleotides read TGTGCCAGCAGTTTAGTAGGCAGGGGAGAGGAGACCCAGTACTTC.

This rearrangement joins TRBV21-1 to TRBJ2-1; the table's D gene call, TRBD2, was not cross checked with the DNA. TRBV21-1 is listed as a pseudogene. The CDR3 has 16 amino acids. The CDR3 DNA follows: TGTGCCAGCAGCAGAGGTAGCGGGAGAGGGGCCAATGAGCAGTTCTTC. Its translation: CASSRGSGRGANEQFF.

This chain joins TRBV4-1 and TRBJ2-6; 9 positions match TRBD1. Per the germline V gene, CDR1 is MGHRA and CDR2 is YSYEKL. The CDR3 runs 16 residues. The V and J ends lost 7 bases and 1 base, in that order; junction bases with no gene match: 5. In DNA form, the CDR3 reads TGCGCCAGCAACCGGGACAGGGATTCTGGGGCCAACGTCCTGACTTTC. It codes for CASNRDRDSGANVLTF.

V usage is TRBV6-2 or TRBV6-3 and J usage is TRBJ2-1; D remains unclear. V was shortened by 3 bases and J by 8 bases, with 11 bases between the two germline ends. CDR1 and CDR2 (germline): MNHEY, SVGEGT. The CDR3 is 13 residues long. The CDR3 nucleotides are TGTGCCAGCAGTTATTTTGCAGAGGATGAGCAGTTCTTC. This codes for CASSYFAEDEQFF.